This T cell receptor beta chain was recovered during a study of blood T cell repertoires in COVID-19 (dated by TCRdb to the early 2020s). Looking at the study overall: Samples from collaborators originated in the United States, Italy and Spain and spanned both the acute and convalescent phases of COVID-19. The samples were drawn from the first 160 participants of the ongoing ImmuneRACE study and from more than 1,000 subjects provided by 6 global collaborators. The dataset comprised deeply sampled blood TCRbeta repertoires from subjects exposed to, actively infected with, or recovered from COVID-19. Where available, HLA class I and class II types were obtained from metadata supplied by the sample provider rather than from assay-based typing. The material from the prospective study consisted of cDNA or gDNA derived from T cells, B-cell-depleted T cells, or PBMCs. Nearly every sample came with metadata listing a de-identified subject ID, COVID-19 status, age in years and sex. A freely available public database, intended as a resource for researchers studying the immune response to SARS-CoV-2, is where the repertoires were released. The paper as a whole reports these results and caveats: The quantity of clinical and demographic metadata differed by source and by participant and was supplied without curation.

Each collaborating institution followed its own protocols to collect whole blood in K2EDTA tubes. For TCRbeta analysis, collaborators shipped samples in one of three forms: frozen whole blood, isolated PBMCs, or DNA extracted from either of those sample types. V trim: 6 bases; J trim: 6 bases; unmatched bases: 1. CDR3 length: 12 amino acids, cysteine to phenylalanine. The kept DNA is CDR3 alone, 36 bases in frame from the first base. The germline V gene provides CDR1 SGHTA and CDR2 FQGTGA. As for this clone: The antigen it binds to is not known. There are no base qualities to consult, and no much larger clone falls within one base.

TCRbeta CDR3 regions were amplified from genomic DNA by means of the immunoSEQ Assay, a bias-controlled multiplex PCR. The authors' pipeline ran thus. Within the assay, amplification of reference gene primers was used to estimate how many nucleated cells each sample contained. Sequence reads were collapsed and filtered to measure the absolute abundance of every unique TCRbeta CDR3 rearrangement. For each sample, productive Simpson clonality was calculated by taking the square root of Simpson's diversity index across productive rearrangements. The source is immuneACCESS, and TCRdb retained only in-frame sequences with V and J called. Part of the clones is not carried over; for the studies checked, unresolved V genes explain less than half of this, and the remainder is unexplained. The DNA gave D and trimming, while V, J and clone size come from that table. The sample table lists under 90,000 clones, roughly three quarters of them with a count of one. The biggest ten clones account for approximately 12% of the sample.

The rearranged segments are TRBV7-3 and TRBJ2-2; 7 central nucleotides agree with TRBD2. The TCR sequence derives from a human donor in a cohort sampled during active COVID-19. Specimen: peripheral blood. The CDR3 corresponds to CASRREAGELFF. Here is the DNA: TGTGCCAGCAGACGGGAGGCCGGGGAGCTGTTTTTT.